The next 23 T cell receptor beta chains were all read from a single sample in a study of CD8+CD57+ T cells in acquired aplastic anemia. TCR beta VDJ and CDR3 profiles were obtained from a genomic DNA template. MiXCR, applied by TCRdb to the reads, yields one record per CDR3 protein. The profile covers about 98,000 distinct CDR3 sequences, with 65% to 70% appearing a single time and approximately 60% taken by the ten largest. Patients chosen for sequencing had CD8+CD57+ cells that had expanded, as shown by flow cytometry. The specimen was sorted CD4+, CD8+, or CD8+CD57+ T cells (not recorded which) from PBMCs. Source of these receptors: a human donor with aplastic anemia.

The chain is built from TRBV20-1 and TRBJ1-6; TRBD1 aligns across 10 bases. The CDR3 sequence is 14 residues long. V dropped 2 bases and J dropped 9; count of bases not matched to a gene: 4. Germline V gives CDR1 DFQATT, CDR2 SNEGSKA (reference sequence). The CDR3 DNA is TGCAGTGCTAGACTGGGACAGGGGTTTTCACCCCTCCACTTT. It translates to CSARLGQGFSPLHF.

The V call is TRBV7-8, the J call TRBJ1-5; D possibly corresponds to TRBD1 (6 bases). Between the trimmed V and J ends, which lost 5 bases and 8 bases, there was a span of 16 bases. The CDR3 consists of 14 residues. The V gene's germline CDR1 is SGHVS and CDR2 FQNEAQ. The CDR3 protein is CASSERTAGEPQHF. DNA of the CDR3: TGTGCCAGCAGCGAACGGACAGCGGGAGAGCCCCAGCATTTT.

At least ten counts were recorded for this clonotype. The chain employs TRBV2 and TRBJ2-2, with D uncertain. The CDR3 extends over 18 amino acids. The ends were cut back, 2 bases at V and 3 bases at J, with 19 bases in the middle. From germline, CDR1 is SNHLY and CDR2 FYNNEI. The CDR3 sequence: CASSEWRSPATDTGELFF. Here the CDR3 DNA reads TGTGCCAGCAGTGAATGGCGTTCCCCAGCAACGGACACCGGGGAGCTGTTTTTT.

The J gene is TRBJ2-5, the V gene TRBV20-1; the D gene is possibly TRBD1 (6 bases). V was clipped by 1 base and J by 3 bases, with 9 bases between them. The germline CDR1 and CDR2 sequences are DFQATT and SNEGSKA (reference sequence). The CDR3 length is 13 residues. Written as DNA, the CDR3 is TGCAGTGCTAGAGTTAACAGGGAAGAGACCCAGTACTTC. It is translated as CSARVNREETQYF.

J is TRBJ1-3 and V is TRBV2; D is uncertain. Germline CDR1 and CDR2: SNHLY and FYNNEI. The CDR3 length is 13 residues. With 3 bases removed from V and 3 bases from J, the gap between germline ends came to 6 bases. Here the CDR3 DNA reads TGTGCCAGCAGTGACGCAAGTGGAAACACCATATATTTT. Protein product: CASSDASGNTIYF.

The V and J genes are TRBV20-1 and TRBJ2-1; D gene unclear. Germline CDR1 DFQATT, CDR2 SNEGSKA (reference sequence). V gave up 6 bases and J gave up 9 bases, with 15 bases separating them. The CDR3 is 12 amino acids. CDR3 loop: CSATGRSLEQFF. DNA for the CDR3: TGCAGTGCAACCGGACGGTCTCTTGAGCAGTTCTTC.

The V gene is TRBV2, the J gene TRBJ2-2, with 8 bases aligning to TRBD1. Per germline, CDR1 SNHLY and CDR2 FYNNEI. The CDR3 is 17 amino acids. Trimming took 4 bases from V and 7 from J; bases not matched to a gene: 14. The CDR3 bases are TGTGCCAGCAGTGGACTACGGACAGGGAGCTACGGCGGGGAGCTGTTTTTT. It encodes CASSGLRTGSYGGELFF.

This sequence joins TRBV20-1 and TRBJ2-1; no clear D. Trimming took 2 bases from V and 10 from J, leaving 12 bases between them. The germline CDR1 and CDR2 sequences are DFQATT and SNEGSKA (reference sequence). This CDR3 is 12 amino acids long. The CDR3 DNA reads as TGCAGTGCTAGATATGGTTTCTACGAGCAGTTCTTC. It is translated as CSARYGFYEQFF.

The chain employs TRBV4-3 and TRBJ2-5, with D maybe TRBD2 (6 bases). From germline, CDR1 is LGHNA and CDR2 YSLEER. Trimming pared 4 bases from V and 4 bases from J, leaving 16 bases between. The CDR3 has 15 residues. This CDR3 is CASSPFPGVGETQYF. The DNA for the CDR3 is TGCGCCAGCAGCCCCTTCCCGGGAGTCGGAGAGACCCAGTACTTC.

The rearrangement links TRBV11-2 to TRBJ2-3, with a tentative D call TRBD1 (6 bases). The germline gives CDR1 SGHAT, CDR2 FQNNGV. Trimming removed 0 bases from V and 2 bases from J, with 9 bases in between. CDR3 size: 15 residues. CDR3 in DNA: TGTGCCAGCAGCTTAGATCGACAGGACACAGATACGCAGTATTTT. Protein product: CASSLDRQDTDTQYF.

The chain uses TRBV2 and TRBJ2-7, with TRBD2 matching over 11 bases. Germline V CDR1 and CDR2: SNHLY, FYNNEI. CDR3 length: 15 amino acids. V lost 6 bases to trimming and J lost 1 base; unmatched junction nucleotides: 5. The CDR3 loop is CASRETSGISYEQYF. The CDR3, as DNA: TGTGCCAGCAGAGAGACTAGCGGGATTTCCTACGAGCAGTACTTC.

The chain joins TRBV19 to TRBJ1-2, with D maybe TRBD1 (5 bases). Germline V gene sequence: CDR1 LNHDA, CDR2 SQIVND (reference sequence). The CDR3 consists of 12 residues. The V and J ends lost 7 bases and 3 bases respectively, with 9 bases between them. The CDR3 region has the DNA TGTGCCAGTAAGCAGGGATACTATGGCTACACCTTC. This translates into CASKQGYYGYTF.

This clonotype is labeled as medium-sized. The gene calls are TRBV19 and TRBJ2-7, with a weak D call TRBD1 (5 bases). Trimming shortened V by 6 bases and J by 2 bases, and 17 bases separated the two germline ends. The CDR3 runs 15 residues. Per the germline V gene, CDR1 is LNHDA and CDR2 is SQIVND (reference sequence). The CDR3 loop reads CASRFAQGRTYEQYF. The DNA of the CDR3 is TGTGCCAGTAGATTTGCCCAGGGCAGGACCTACGAGCAGTACTTC.

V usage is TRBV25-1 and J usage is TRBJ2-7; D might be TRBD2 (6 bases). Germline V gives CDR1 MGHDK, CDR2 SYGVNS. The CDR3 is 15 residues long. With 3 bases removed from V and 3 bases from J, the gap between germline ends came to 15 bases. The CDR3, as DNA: TGTGCCAGCAGTGAGACAGACGGGGGAAACTACGAGCAGTACTTC. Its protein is CASSETDGGNYEQYF.

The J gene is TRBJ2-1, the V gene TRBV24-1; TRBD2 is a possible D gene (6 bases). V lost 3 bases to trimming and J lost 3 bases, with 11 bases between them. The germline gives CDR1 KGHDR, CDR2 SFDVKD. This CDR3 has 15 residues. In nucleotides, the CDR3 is TGTGCCACCAGTGATGGGACTCCGGACTACAATGAGCAGTTCTTC. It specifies CATSDGTPDYNEQFF.

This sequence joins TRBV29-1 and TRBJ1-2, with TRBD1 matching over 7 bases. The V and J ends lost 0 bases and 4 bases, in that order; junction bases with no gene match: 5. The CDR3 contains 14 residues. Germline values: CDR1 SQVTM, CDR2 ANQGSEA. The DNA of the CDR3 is TGCAGCGTTGAAGAGGGACAGCTTGCCTATGGCTACACCTTC. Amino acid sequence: CSVEEGQLAYGYTF.

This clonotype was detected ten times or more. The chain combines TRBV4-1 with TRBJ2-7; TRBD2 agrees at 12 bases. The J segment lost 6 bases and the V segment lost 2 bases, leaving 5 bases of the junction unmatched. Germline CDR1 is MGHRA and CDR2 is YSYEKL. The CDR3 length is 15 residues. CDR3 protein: CASSQSSGGGIEQYF. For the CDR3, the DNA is TGCGCCAGCAGCCAATCTAGCGGGGGGGGGATCGAGCAGTACTTC.

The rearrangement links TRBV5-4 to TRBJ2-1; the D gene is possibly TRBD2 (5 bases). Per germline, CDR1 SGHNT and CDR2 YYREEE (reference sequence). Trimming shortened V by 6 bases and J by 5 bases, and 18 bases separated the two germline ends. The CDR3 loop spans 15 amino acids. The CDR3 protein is CASTYKRGRHNEQFF. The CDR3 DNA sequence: TGTGCCAGCACCTATAAGAGAGGGCGCCACAATGAGCAGTTCTTC.

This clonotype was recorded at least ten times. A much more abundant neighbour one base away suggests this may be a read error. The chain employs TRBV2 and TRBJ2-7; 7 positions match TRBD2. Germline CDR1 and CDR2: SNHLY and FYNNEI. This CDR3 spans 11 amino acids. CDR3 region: CASGGGYEQHF. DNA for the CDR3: TGTGCCAGCGGGGGGGGGTACGAGCAGCACTTC.

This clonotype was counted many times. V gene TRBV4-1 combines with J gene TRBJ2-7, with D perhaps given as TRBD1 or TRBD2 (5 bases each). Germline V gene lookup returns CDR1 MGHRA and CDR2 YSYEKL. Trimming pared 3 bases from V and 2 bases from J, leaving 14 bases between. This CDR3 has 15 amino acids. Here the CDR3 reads CASSQGRYTTYEQYF. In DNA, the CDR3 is TGCGCCAGCAGCCAGGGACGGTATACCACCTACGAGCAGTACTTC.

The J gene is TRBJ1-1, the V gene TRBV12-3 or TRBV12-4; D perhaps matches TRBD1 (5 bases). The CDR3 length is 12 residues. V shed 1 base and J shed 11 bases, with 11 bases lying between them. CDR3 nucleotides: TGTGCCAGCAGTTTAGGGGAGGGGAGGGCTTTCTTT. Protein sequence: CASSLGEGRAFF.

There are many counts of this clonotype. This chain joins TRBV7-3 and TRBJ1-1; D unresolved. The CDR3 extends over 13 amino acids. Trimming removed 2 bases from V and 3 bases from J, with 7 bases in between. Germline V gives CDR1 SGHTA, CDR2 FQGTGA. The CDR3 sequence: CASSLDEDTEAFF. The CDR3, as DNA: TGTGCCAGCAGCTTAGATGAAGACACTGAAGCTTTCTTT.

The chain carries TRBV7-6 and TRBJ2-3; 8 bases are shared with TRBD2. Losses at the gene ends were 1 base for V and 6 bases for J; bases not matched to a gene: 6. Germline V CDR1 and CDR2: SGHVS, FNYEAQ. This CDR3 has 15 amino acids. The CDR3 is CASSLGAGAGDTQYF. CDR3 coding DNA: TGTGCCAGCAGCTTAGGAGCGGGGGCAGGGGATACGCAGTATTTT.